These 18 T cell receptor beta chains came from one sample sequenced in a study of metastatic and nonmetastatic thyroid tumors. TCRdb re-processed the PCR reads through MiXCR. The sample comprises around 53,000 clones, around a sixth of which are singletons, and under 3% rests with the top ten. Among the patients, none had received any treatment before thyroid surgery. Sequencing used blood. The receptors were sampled from a female donor with papillary thyroid cancer or a benign thyroid nodule (not recorded which). Some clones in this sample may be carry-over from other donors' samples.

This clone was counted many times. In DNA form, the CDR3 reads TGTGCCAGCTCATTACGTCCTGCGAAATTTGAAGCTTTCTTT. It is translated as CASSLRPAKFEAFF. This chain links TRBV18 with TRBJ1-1; D not certain. This CDR3 has 14 amino acids. In germline, CDR1 is KGHSH, CDR2 LQKENI. Trimming shortened V by 5 bases and J by 7 bases, and 17 bases separated the two germline ends.

The chain recombines TRBV11-1 with TRBJ2-1; TRBD2 aligns across 12 bases. The ends lost 7 bases at V and 4 bases at J; junction bases unmatched: 5. In germline, CDR1 is SGHAT, CDR2 FQDESV (reference sequence). This CDR3 comprises 15 residues. The CDR3 region is CASTTLAGGYNEQFF. The CDR3 nucleotides are TGTGCCAGCACCACGCTAGCGGGAGGGTACAATGAGCAGTTCTTC.

This clone was counted between two and nine times. The chain links TRBV7-2 to TRBJ2-7, with D possibly being TRBD1 (6 bases). The CDR3 is 14 amino acids. With 2 bases removed from V and 0 bases from J, the gap between germline ends came to 8 bases. Per germline, CDR1 SGHTA and CDR2 FQGNSA. The CDR3 loop reads CASSLKGDSYEQYF. In nucleotides, the CDR3 is TGTGCCAGCAGCTTAAAGGGGGACTCCTACGAGCAGTACTTC. Filled out from reference TRBV7-2 and TRBJ2-7, the complete variable domain reads GAGVSQSPSNKVTEKGKDVELRCDPISGHTALYWYRQSLGQGLEFLIYFQGNSAPDKSGLPSDRFSAERTGGSVSTLTIQRTQQEDSAVYLCASSLKGDSYEQYFGPGTRLTVT.

This rearrangement joins TRBV7-2 to TRBJ2-7; the match to TRBD1 covers 8 bases. This CDR3 spans 15 amino acids. Germline CDR1 and CDR2: SGHTA and FQGNSA. V gave up 4 bases and J gave up 9 bases; unmatched junction bases: 14. As DNA, the CDR3 is TGTGCCAGCAGCTCCCCGGGACAGGTACCTAGGGTGCAGTACTTC. As protein: CASSSPGQVPRVQYF.

This clone was seen many times. The chain is built from TRBV6-2 or TRBV6-3 and TRBJ2-1; weak D call: TRBD2 (6 bases). The CDR3 contains 12 residues. V lost 6 bases to trimming and J lost 10 bases, with 13 bases between them. The V gene's germline CDR1 is MNHEY and CDR2 SVGEGT. Written as DNA, the CDR3 is TGTGCCAGCAGCAAGACTAGTCGGGAGCAGTTCTTC. It yields the protein CASSKTSREQFF.

The CDR3, as DNA: TGTGCCAGCAGTCCTGACAGACGCTATGGCTACACCTTC. Protein product: CASSPDRRYGYTF. The genes are TRBV6-1 and TRBJ1-2; possible D gene TRBD1, 5 bases. The CDR3 spans 13 residues. Germline V CDR1 and CDR2: MNHNS, SASEGT. Trimming stripped 5 bases from V and 4 bases from J, with 11 bases between.

A note on this clone: Germline and junction disagree at one end, which may indicate a read error. The DNA of the CDR3 is TGCAGTGCTAGAGTACCAGCGGGACCCACAGATACGCAGTATTTC. Translated, it gives CSARVPAGPTDTQYF. This chain joins TRBV20-1 and TRBJ2-3, with 7 bases matching TRBD2. Germline CDR1 DFQATT, CDR2 SNEGSKA (reference sequence). This CDR3 is 15 amino acids long.

This clone was counted many times. The same CDR3 also results from other DNA sequences found in this sample. The J gene is TRBJ1-1, the V gene TRBV20-1; 7 bases are a match to TRBD1. The V and J ends lost 2 bases and 7 bases, in that order; junction bases with no gene match: 16. The V gene's germline CDR1 is DFQATT and CDR2 SNEGSKA (reference sequence). The CDR3 has 16 amino acids. CDR3 nucleotide sequence: TGCAGTGCTAGACCCCTCCAGGGGGGCGACGTCATTGAAGCTTTCTTT. Amino acids: CSARPLQGGDVIEAFF.

This clone was seen repeatedly, ten times or more. The chain joins TRBV20-1 to TRBJ1-1, with D possibly TRBD1 on 5 matching bases. The ends were cut back, 0 bases at V and 3 bases at J, with 14 bases in the middle. Germline V gives CDR1 DFQATT, CDR2 SNEGSKA (reference sequence). This CDR3 has 15 amino acids. The CDR3 region has the DNA TGCAGTGCTAGAGACCCGAGGACAAGGCACACTGAAGCTTTCTTT. Encoded protein: CSARDPRTRHTEAFF.

At least ten counts were recorded for this clone. Compared with germline, one end of the junction differs, possibly owing to a read error. This rearrangement joins TRBV7-7 to TRBJ2-1; weak D call: TRBD2 (6 bases). CDR1 is SSHAT and CDR2 is FNYEAQ in the germline V gene (reference sequence). The CDR3 runs 16 residues. The CDR3 nucleotides read TGTGCTAGCAGCCCCCACTCACTAGCACAGTCCACTGAGCAGTTCTTC. This translates into CASSPHSLAQSTEQFF.

This clone was observed many times. The rearrangement joins TRBV11-2 to TRBJ1-1, with D uncertain. V dropped 4 bases and J dropped 5 bases, with 20 bases sitting between them. There are 16 residues in the CDR3. Looked up from germline, CDR1 is SGHAT and CDR2 is FQNNGV. This CDR3 is CASSSLTGLQGTEAFF. The CDR3 DNA reads TGTGCCAGCAGCTCTCTTACCGGGCTGCAAGGGACTGAAGCTTTCTTT.

This clone occurred many times. The rearrangement uses TRBV20-1 and TRBJ2-2; the D call may be TRBD1 or TRBD2 (5 bases each). Germline CDR1 reads DFQATT; CDR2 reads SNEGSKA (reference sequence). V was pared by 0 bases and J by 7 bases, with 18 bases between. The CDR3 spans 16 residues. CDR3 amino acids: CSARDGEGLDSGELFF. CDR3 coding DNA: TGCAGTGCTAGAGATGGAGAGGGGCTAGATAGCGGGGAGCTGTTTTTT.

This clone was observed a handful of times. At one of its ends the junction is not consistent with the germline gene, which may arise from a read error. CDR3: CASSLYSTGGLYTEDFF. DNA for the CDR3: TGTGCCAGCAGTTTATACTCAACCGGGGGTTTATACACTGAAGATTTCTTT. The chain uses TRBV28 and TRBJ1-1; TRBD1 might be the D (5 bases). The CDR3 length is 17 residues. Germline V gene data show CDR1 as MDHEN and CDR2 as SYDVKM.

A note on this clone: Other DNA sequences in the same sample also yield this CDR3. The chain joins TRBV25-1 to TRBJ2-3; 14 bases align to TRBD2. CDR3 length equals 21 residues. Germline lookup yields CDR1 MGHDK and CDR2 SYGVNS. V lost 5 bases and J lost 3; bases outside the gene matches: 19. In DNA, the CDR3 is TGTGCCAGCAGTACCCGTACTGCAGGGACTAGCGGGAGAGGAAGGACAGATACGCAGTATTTT. It is translated as CASSTRTAGTSGRGRTDTQYF.

This clone was detected ten times or more. The genes are TRBV20-1 and TRBJ1-6; a possible D gene is TRBD1 (5 bases). Germline V gene sequence: CDR1 DFQATT, CDR2 SNEGSKA (reference sequence). The V end lost 0 bases, the J end lost 10 bases, and 10 bases lay between the germline ends. The CDR3 has 13 amino acids. CDR3 amino acids: CSARDTGGSPLHF. In DNA, the CDR3 is TGCAGTGCTAGAGATACGGGGGGGTCACCCCTCCACTTT.

V and J are TRBV2 and TRBJ1-6, with D perhaps matching TRBD1 (6 bases). Germline V gene data show CDR1 as SNHLY and CDR2 as FYNNEI. V was clipped by 6 bases and J by 12 bases, with 9 bases between them. This CDR3 region has 11 residues. For the CDR3, the DNA is TGTGCCAGCAGAATACAGGGACCCCTCCACTTT. Its protein is CASRIQGPLHF.

This clone was counted ten times or more. The J gene is TRBJ2-5, the V gene TRBV10-3; D uncertain. The CDR3 is 13 amino acids. Germline-derived CDR1 and CDR2 are ENHRY and SYGVKD. V lost 6 bases and J lost 2, with 10 bases in between. CDR3 protein: CAISEALQETQYF. The CDR3 nucleotides read TGTGCCATCAGCGAAGCGTTACAAGAGACCCAGTACTTC.

Ten or more counts support this clone. The V gene is TRBV18, the J gene TRBJ2-3; D perhaps matches TRBD2 (6 bases). Trimming left V 3 bases short and J 1 base short, with 14 bases between. The CDR3 contains 16 residues. CDR1 is KGHSH and CDR2 is LQKENI in the germline V gene. The CDR3 protein is CASSPPGVARTDTQYF. CDR3 coding DNA: TGTGCCAGCTCACCCCCGGGGGTAGCCCGCACAGATACGCAGTATTTT.